This entry lists 23 T cell receptor beta chains sequenced from one sample in a study of blood T cells in healthy people across ages (dated by TCRdb to 2015 to 2017). Libraries came from 5' RACE. Instrument on record: Illumina HiSeq 2500. A second PCR of roughly 7 to 12 cycles was performed with a sample-barcoded 5' primer and a J-beta primer mix. The raw public data were reprocessed by TCRdb itself: fastp quality trimming at Q25, MiXCR clonotype calling, in-frame beta chains only. Identical CDR3 proteins give one entry, which carries the most common genes and DNA. The sample contains 1.4 million to 1.5 million distinct CDR3 sequences, roughly 40% of them found a single time. The ten largest clones take up roughly 8.2% of the sample. Material: blood. The source is a woman in her late teens or twenties in good health.

In this sample, this clonotype turned up a few times. DNA of the CDR3: TGCAGTGCTACCTCAGGGTTAGAGTACACCTTC. Translating gives CSATSGLEYTF. The chain joins TRBV20-1 to TRBJ1-2; D is possibly TRBD1 (5 bases). The germline gives CDR1 DFQATT, CDR2 SNEGSKA (reference sequence). The CDR3 runs 11 residues. The V end was cut by 4 bases, the J end by 11 bases, with 14 bases between.

The table lists this clonotype with a few counts. The CDR3 region has the DNA TGCAGTGCTAGAGGAGGGGACCTTTTCGGGCATGAGCAGTTCTTC. Protein product: CSARGGDLFGHEQFF. V usage is TRBV20-1 and J usage is TRBJ2-1; D is perhaps TRBD1 or TRBD2 (5 bases each). The V end was cut by 1 base, the J end by 8 bases, with 18 bases between. From germline, CDR1 is DFQATT and CDR2 SNEGSKA (reference sequence). The CDR3 has 15 residues.

Comments on this clonotype: A much larger clone lies one base from this, so it may be a read error. The V call is TRBV4-2, the J call TRBJ2-7, with TRBD1 identical over 8 bases. In germline, CDR1 is LGHNA, CDR2 YNFKEQ. V trimming: 5 bases; J trimming: 7 bases; junction bases outside the gene matches: 16. CDR3 length equals 16 residues. The CDR3 protein is CASSSGGCRDHNEQYF. CDR3 in DNA: TGTGCCAGCAGCTCAGGGGGCTGCCGGGACCACAATGAGCAGTACTTC.

This clonotype appeared a few times. The chain uses TRBV20-1 and TRBJ2-1, with 12 bases fitting TRBD2. The trim removed 4 bases at V and 9 bases at J, leaving 7 bases unmatched. CDR3 length: 14 amino acids. CDR1 and CDR2 from the germline V gene are DFQATT and SNEGSKA (reference sequence). The CDR3 spells CSATLAGGPREQFF. CDR3 coding DNA: TGCAGTGCTACCCTAGCGGGGGGGCCTCGTGAGCAGTTCTTC.

The V gene is TRBV12-3 or TRBV12-4, the J gene TRBJ2-7; 12 bases match TRBD2. V trimming: 5 bases; J trimming: 1 base; junction bases outside the gene matches: 9. This CDR3 contains 17 residues. The CDR3 sequence: CASSPNFLAGGSYEQYF. Written as DNA, the CDR3 is TGTGCCAGCAGTCCCAATTTCCTAGCGGGAGGGTCCTACGAGCAGTACTTC.

J is TRBJ2-5 and V is TRBV29-1; D remains ambiguous. The CDR3 has 10 amino acids. In germline, CDR1 is SQVTM, CDR2 ANQGSEA. V lost 6 bases and J lost 11, with 13 bases in between. In DNA form, the CDR3 reads TGCAGCGTCAGCTGGAATGAGCAGTACTTC. Translating gives CSVSWNEQYF.

The chain has TRBV7-9 and TRBJ2-3; 9 nucleotides match TRBD2. The CDR3 loop spans 16 amino acids. After removal of 3 bases from V and 6 bases from J, the junction contained 10 bases not matched to a gene. Germline CDR1 SEHNR, CDR2 FQNEAQ (reference sequence). CDR3: CASSFTVLAGPDTQYF. The CDR3 bases are TGTGCCAGCAGCTTCACCGTCCTAGCGGGACCGGATACGCAGTATTTT.

The genes are TRBV25-1 and TRBJ2-3; TRBD2 matches 12 bases. The CDR3 runs to 15 residues. From germline, CDR1 is MGHDK and CDR2 SYGVNS. Losses at the gene ends were 1 base for V and 5 bases for J; bases not matched to a gene: 1. CDR3 residues: CASSESGLAGDTQYF. Written as DNA, the CDR3 is TGTGCCAGCAGTGAATCGGGACTAGCGGGAGATACGCAGTATTTT.

The chain couples TRBV25-1 to TRBJ2-7, with 8 nucleotides matching TRBD1. The CDR3 has 14 amino acids. CDR1 is MGHDK, CDR2 SYGVNS, per germline. V dropped 4 bases and J dropped 6; count of bases not matched to a gene: 8. The CDR3 sequence: CASSVDRVVGEQYF. The CDR3 coding sequence is TGTGCCAGCAGTGTGGACAGGGTGGTGGGCGAGCAGTACTTC.

The chain links TRBV7-8 to TRBJ1-5; D gene ambiguous. Trimming pared 5 bases from V and 0 bases from J, leaving 20 bases between. This CDR3 has 18 amino acids. Germline V CDR1 and CDR2: SGHVS, FQNEAQ. CDR3 nucleotides: TGTGCCAGCAGCCCCCGTTATCAGGAAACATATAGCAATCAGCCCCAGCATTTT. Protein: CASSPRYQETYSNQPQHF.

The V gene is TRBV10-3, the J gene TRBJ2-1; possible D gene TRBD2, 6 bases. Trimming removed 10 bases from V and 6 bases from J, with 13 bases in between. This CDR3 spans 12 amino acids. The germline V gene encodes CDR1 ENHRY and CDR2 SYGVKD. This CDR3 reads CATGGTFNEQFF. CDR3 DNA sequence: TGTGCCACCGGGGGTACGTTCAATGAGCAGTTCTTC.

The J gene is TRBJ1-3, the V gene TRBV5-6; D not certain. Germline-derived CDR1 and CDR2 are SGHDT and YYEEEE. This CDR3 contains 14 residues. Trimming shortened V by 2 bases and J by 2 bases, and 8 bases separated the two germline ends. CDR3 protein: CASSFTDTGNTIYF. The CDR3 DNA sequence: TGTGCCAGCAGCTTTACAGATACTGGAAACACCATATATTTT.

The V and J genes are TRBV6-1 and TRBJ1-1; 8 bases are shared with TRBD1. With 3 bases clipped from V and 4 bases from J, the junction kept 13 bases outside the gene matches. The CDR3 covers 17 residues. Germline V gives CDR1 MNHNS, CDR2 SASEGT. CDR3 coding DNA: TGTGCCAGCAGTGATACTCGGCACAGGGGGGCGGTCACTGAAGCTTTCTTT. Its translation: CASSDTRHRGAVTEAFF.

In this sample, this clonotype turned up a few times. The chain couples TRBV20-1 to TRBJ2-7; 8 nucleotides align to TRBD2. This CDR3 is 17 amino acids long. With 0 bases clipped from V and 0 bases from J, the junction kept 10 bases outside the gene matches. Looked up from germline, CDR1 is DFQATT and CDR2 is SNEGSKA (reference sequence). CDR3 residues: CSARERYSGTLSYEQYF. The DNA for the CDR3 is TGCAGTGCTAGAGAGAGATATAGCGGGACACTCTCCTACGAGCAGTACTTC.

The rearrangement links TRBV5-1 to TRBJ1-1; D is ambiguous. With 1 base removed from V and 11 bases from J, the gap between germline ends came to 12 bases. Per the germline V gene, CDR1 is SGHRS and CDR2 is YFSETQ. This CDR3 comprises 12 residues. In DNA, the CDR3 is TGCGCCAGCAGCTTGAAAGGCGAGTGGGCTTTCTTT. It is translated as CASSLKGEWAFF.

V and J are TRBV5-1 and TRBJ2-3; D may be TRBD2 (7 bases). Germline lookup yields CDR1 SGHRS and CDR2 YFSETQ. CDR3 length equals 17 residues. Trimming stripped 2 bases from V and 5 bases from J, with 21 bases between. CDR3 protein: CASSFRGGPGRVDTQYF. For the CDR3, the DNA is TGCGCCAGCAGCTTTAGGGGGGGGCCCGGCCGGGTAGATACGCAGTATTTT.

This clonotype showed up just a few times. The chain has TRBV12-3 or TRBV12-4 and TRBJ2-1; D is perhaps TRBD2 (5 bases). The V end lost 5 bases, the J end lost 3 bases, and 14 bases lay between the germline ends. This CDR3 is built from 15 residues. The CDR3 protein is CASSAPETSYNEQFF. CDR3 in DNA: TGTGCCAGCAGTGCGCCCGAAACTAGCTACAATGAGCAGTTCTTC.

The table lists this clonotype with many counts. The chain uses TRBV7-2 and TRBJ2-3; unclear D gene. The V end lost 1 base, the J end lost 5 bases, and 13 bases lay between the germline ends. CDR1 and CDR2 (germline): SGHTA, FQGNSA. This CDR3 has 15 amino acids. In DNA, the CDR3 is TGTGCCAGCAGCTTAGGGCCGCCTAAGAAAGATACGCAGTATTTT. This sequence encodes CASSLGPPKKDTQYF.

This clonotype was detected only a few times. This chain links TRBV4-1 with TRBJ1-1; 7 bases align to TRBD1. The length of the CDR3 is 14 residues. V was clipped by 4 bases and J by 4 bases; unmatched bases: 6. Germline CDR1 reads MGHRA; CDR2 reads YSYEKL. The CDR3 DNA is TGCGCCAGCAGCCCCCGACAGGGCGCCACTGAAGCTTTCTTT. It is translated as CASSPRQGATEAFF.

This rearrangement joins TRBV24-1 to TRBJ1-2; tentatively, D is TRBD1 (6 bases). The CDR3 is made up of 15 amino acids. The germline V and J ends were trimmed by 5 bases and 7 bases, with 19 bases remaining between them. Germline values: CDR1 KGHDR, CDR2 SFDVKD. The CDR3 coding sequence is TGTGCCACCAGTGCCTCGGGACATTCGCCGGGTGGCTACACCTTC. This encodes CATSASGHSPGGYTF.

This clonotype was observed a handful of times. The rearrangement links TRBV6-5 to TRBJ2-7, with 8 nucleotides matching TRBD2. There are 14 residues in the CDR3. V lost 5 bases, J lost 2 bases, and 5 bases stayed unmatched. Per the germline V gene, CDR1 is MNHEY and CDR2 is SVGAGI. The CDR3 sequence: CASSIAGGPYEQYF. CDR3 DNA: TGTGCCAGCAGTATTGCGGGGGGCCCCTACGAGCAGTACTTC.

V usage is TRBV5-1 and J usage is TRBJ1-5; 9 bases are shared with TRBD1. Trimming cost V 6 bases and J 0 bases; bases outside gene matches: 4. Germline V gene lookup returns CDR1 SGHRS and CDR2 YFSETQ. This CDR3 comprises 15 residues. This CDR3 is CASKQGAHSNQPQHF. CDR3 sequence (DNA): TGCGCCAGCAAACAGGGGGCCCATAGCAATCAGCCCCAGCATTTT.

The chain employs TRBV7-2 and TRBJ2-5; 14 bases are shared with TRBD2. The CDR3 has 17 residues. The V and J ends lost 1 base and 13 bases, in that order; junction bases with no gene match: 14. From germline, CDR1 is SGHTA and CDR2 FQGNSA. CDR3 sequence reads: CASSLGTSGGPSKPPYF. CDR3 nucleotide sequence: TGTGCCAGCAGCTTAGGGACTAGCGGGGGGCCCTCCAAGCCTCCGTACTTC.